Following are 2 T cell receptor beta chains from one sample sequenced in a study of cytomegalovirus exposure and HLA in healthy donors. The PCR made use of 60 Vbeta and 13 Jbeta primers. Measured with immunoSEQ multiplex PCR; TCRdb has only the in-frame clones, and not every one. The data show about 190,000 clones, around 73% seen once. The sequenced material came from PBMCs. These receptors were collected from a woman in her twenties or thirties in good health and CMV-seropositive.

The chain carries TRBV5-1 and TRBJ2-7; maybe TRBD1 (5 bases). Germline CDR1 reads SGHRS; CDR2 reads YFSETQ. V was clipped by 6 bases and J by 0 bases, with 13 bases between them. The CDR3 is 14 residues long. The CDR3 nucleotides are TGCGCCAGCATGGCAGGGCCTAGCTCCTACGAGCAGTACTTC. Protein sequence: CASMAGPSSYEQYF.

This chain connects TRBV14 to TRBJ2-1, with D perhaps TRBD2 (5 bases). Per the germline V gene, CDR1 is SGHDN and CDR2 is FVKESK. This CDR3 has 15 amino acids. V was trimmed by 6 bases and J by 0 bases, leaving 12 bases between them. DNA of the CDR3: TGTGCCAGCAGATCTAGCTCCCGCTCCTACAATGAGCAGTTCTTC. As protein: CASRSSSRSYNEQFF.